This T cell receptor beta chain derives from a study of cytomegalovirus exposure and HLA in healthy donors. Study details: In an earlier analysis, some 110 million unique TCR beta sequences were found from about 180 million T cells.

Study results and limitations: No immune exposure information besides CMV serostatus was available. The authors judged a highly shared variant cluster likely a sequencing artifact.

V lost 5 bases and J 8 bases, leaving 13 bases between the germline ends. CDR1 is MNHNS, CDR2 SASEGT, per germline. The CDR3 sequence is 13 residues long. PCR amplification relied on 60 Vbeta primers (plus 13 Jbeta primers). In the original analysis: A follow-up analysis tallied 70 million to 80 million unique TCR beta chains, 9 million to 11 million shared. This table comes from immunoSEQ multiplex PCR, and its TCRdb copy is limited to in-frame clones, with some not included. D and trimming were read from the DNA, whereas the V and J calls and clone size are those reported in that table. Of about 180,000 clones listed, more than 75% were seen once; the top ten hold about 2.5%. Comment on this clone: Its antigen remains unknown.

J is TRBJ2-1 and V is TRBV6-1, with D maybe TRBD2 (6 bases). This receptor was obtained from a woman younger than 45 in good health and CMV-seropositive. The sequenced material came from PBMCs. The CDR3 nucleotides are TGTGCCAGCAGTTCCCAGGAGGGTTATGAGCAGTTCTTC. Translating gives CASSSQEGYEQFF.